Listed here are 30 T cell receptor beta chains from one sample, sequenced in a study of OX40 agonist ivuxolimab in advanced cancers. TCRdb keeps only in-frame clones here, not all; method: immunoSEQ multiplex PCR. The sample shows tens of thousands of clones, roughly 90% of them seen only once. Sequencing used CD4+ or CD8+ T cells sorted from blood, obtained in a trial of the OX40 agonist ivuxolimab. The origin of the receptors is an adult with an advanced solid tumor such as melanoma, head and neck, liver or kidney cancer.

The chain has TRBV30 and TRBJ2-5, with a tentative D call TRBD2 (5 bases). CDR1 GTSNPN and CDR2 SVGIG come from the germline V gene (reference sequence). This CDR3 region has 14 residues. The V end lost 4 bases, the J end lost 5 bases, and 17 bases lay between the germline ends. The CDR3 coding sequence is TGTGCCTGGACCCCCGCGGGTATCGGTGAGACCCAGTACTTC. It codes for CAWTPAGIGETQYF. The full variable domain, rest sourced from reference TRBV30 and TRBJ2-5, is SQTIHQWPATLVQPVGSPLSLECTVEGTSNPNLYWYRQAAGRGLQLLFYSVGIGQISSEVPQNLSASRPQDRQFILSSKKLLLSDSGFYLCAWTPAGIGETQYFGPGTRLLVL.

This clone was counted once. This chain joins TRBV29-1 and TRBJ1-1; no definite D call. This CDR3 has 13 residues. The germline V gene has CDR1 SQVTM and CDR2 ANQGSEA. Trimming took 5 bases from V and 3 from J, leaving 13 bases between them. The CDR3 DNA follows: TGCAGCGTTCTACATGGGGTCTACACTGAAGCTTTCTTT. Protein sequence: CSVLHGVYTEAFF.

J is TRBJ2-1 and V is TRBV9; D ambiguous. The CDR3 sequence is 15 residues long. The V end was cut by 0 bases, the J end by 1 base, with 8 bases between. Germline CDR1 is SGDLS and CDR2 is YYNGEE. Here the CDR3 reads CASSVALGSYNEQFF. The CDR3 coding sequence is TGTGCCAGCAGCGTAGCTTTGGGTTCCTACAATGAGCAGTTCTTC.

The rearrangement joins TRBV14 to TRBJ2-6; D is unclear. The CDR3 is 12 amino acids. Germline CDR1 is SGHDN and CDR2 is FVKESK. Trimming removed 8 bases from V and 2 bases from J, with 4 bases in between. DNA for the CDR3: TGTGCCAGCGGCCCTGGGGCCAACGTCCTGACTTTC. Protein: CASGPGANVLTF.

The chain couples TRBV7-6 to TRBJ1-3; 7 positions match TRBD1. CDR3 size: 17 residues. Germline loops: CDR1 SGHVS, CDR2 FNYEAQ. Trimming removed 5 bases from V and 1 base from J; junction bases left unmatched: 11. The CDR3, as DNA: TGTGCCAGCAGCCTATACCAGGGGGGGGTGTCTGGAAACACCATATATTTT. Its translation: CASSLYQGGVSGNTIYF.

The chain has TRBV6-5 and TRBJ2-1; 10 bases fit TRBD2. The CDR3 is made up of 15 amino acids. Trimming removed 6 bases from V and 9 bases from J; junction bases left unmatched: 11. CDR1 MNHEY and CDR2 SVGAGI come from the germline V gene. CDR3 bases: TGTGCCAGCAGGGGGGGACTAGCGAAATCCGCTGAGCAGTTCTTC. Amino acids: CASRGGLAKSAEQFF.

This chain links TRBV18 with TRBJ1-4; D is uncertain. Germline V lookup: CDR1 KGHSH, CDR2 LQKENI. This CDR3 region has 19 residues. V was trimmed by 1 base and J by 0 bases, leaving 18 bases between them. CDR3 loop: CASSPRLETSKATNEKLFF. DNA for the CDR3: TGTGCCAGCTCACCACGACTGGAGACAAGCAAAGCAACTAATGAAAAACTGTTTTTT.

CDR3 loop: CASSPGGQGGNTIYF. CDR3 coding DNA: TGTGCCAGCAGCCCCGGGGGGCAGGGTGGAAACACCATATATTTT. This chain links TRBV7-6 with TRBJ1-3; D is possibly TRBD1 (6 bases). The CDR3 is made up of 15 amino acids. Trimming removed 5 bases from V and 3 bases from J, with 14 bases in between. Per germline, CDR1 SGHVS and CDR2 FNYEAQ.

The chain joins TRBV7-9 to TRBJ2-7, with D uncertain. The V gene lost 3 bases and the J gene lost 2 bases, with 20 bases spanning the gap. Germline V gene lookup returns CDR1 SEHNR and CDR2 FQNEAQ (reference sequence). The CDR3 has 17 residues. CDR3 loop: CASSFSPGITRTYEQYF. CDR3 nucleotide sequence: TGTGCCAGCAGCTTTAGCCCGGGCATCACCCGCACCTACGAGCAGTACTTC.

This clone was recorded only once. This sequence joins TRBV7-6 and TRBJ2-2; the D gene is possibly TRBD1 (5 bases). V gave up 2 bases and J gave up 6 bases, with 13 bases separating them. Germline-derived CDR1 and CDR2 are SGHVS and FNYEAQ. The CDR3 runs 15 residues. DNA for the CDR3: TGTGCCAGCAGCTTACAGACAGAGATCGCCGGGGAGCTGTTTTTT. Protein product: CASSLQTEIAGELFF. The whole variable domain, remainder taken from reference TRBV7-6 and TRBJ2-2, is GAGVSQSPRYKVTKRGQDVALRCDPISGHVSLYWYRQALGQGPEFLTYFNYEAQQDKSGLPNDRFSAERPEGSISTLTIQRTEQRDSAMYRCASSLQTEIAGELFFGEGSRLTVL.

This chain uses TRBV5-5 with TRBJ2-7, with 12 bases that match TRBD2. Germline V gives CDR1 SGHKS, CDR2 YYEKEE (reference sequence). This CDR3 comprises 15 residues. Germline trimming cut 3 bases from V and 4 bases from J; bases unmatched to any gene: 5. CDR3 coding DNA: TGTGCCAGCAGCTCTTTTGGACTAGCGGGATACGAGCAGTACTTC. Encoded protein: CASSSFGLAGYEQYF.

This chain uses TRBV6-6 with TRBJ1-3; the match to TRBD1 covers 7 bases. CDR1 is MNHNY, CDR2 SVGAGI, per germline (reference sequence). The CDR3 sequence is 12 residues long. V shed 11 bases and J 4 bases; nucleotides not matched to a gene: 5. The chain's CDR3 is CAGRGQGNTIYF. DNA of the CDR3: TGTGCCGGTCGGGGACAGGGAAACACCATATATTTT.

This chain uses TRBV29-1 with TRBJ2-1; 11 positions match TRBD1. Germline-derived CDR1 and CDR2 are SQVTM and ANQGSEA. CDR3 length: 13 amino acids. The trim removed 7 bases at V and 8 bases at J, leaving 7 bases unmatched. The CDR3 sequence: CSADRGRLDEQFF. DNA for the CDR3: TGCAGCGCGGACAGGGGGCGCTTGGATGAGCAGTTCTTC.

DNA of the CDR3: TGTGCCAGCAGCCGGCTGACAGGGGTCGGGGATACGCAGTATTTT. Translation gives CASSRLTGVGDTQYF. The V call is TRBV5-4, the J call TRBJ2-3, with 8 bases fitting TRBD1. V lost 4 bases to trimming and J lost 6 bases; unmatched junction nucleotides: 10. From germline, CDR1 is SGHNT and CDR2 YYREEE (reference sequence). The CDR3 loop spans 15 amino acids.

The V call is TRBV28, the J call TRBJ2-5, with D uncertain. The CDR3 is made up of 14 amino acids. The germline V gene has CDR1 MDHEN and CDR2 SYDVKM. With 2 bases removed from V and 11 bases from J, the gap between germline ends came to 18 bases. CDR3 amino acids: CASSLETTVPVQYF. The CDR3 bases are TGTGCCAGCAGTTTAGAAACGACGGTACCAGTGCAGTACTTC.

This chain uses TRBV25-1 with TRBJ2-5; D perhaps matches TRBD2 (5 bases). V lost 0 bases to trimming and J lost 3 bases, with 5 bases between them. In germline, CDR1 is MGHDK, CDR2 SYGVNS. CDR3 length equals 13 residues. CDR3 nucleotide sequence: TGTGCCAGCAGTGAATACGGGAAAGAGACCCAGTACTTC. Translating gives CASSEYGKETQYF.

V gene TRBV9 combines with J gene TRBJ2-7; 10 bases match TRBD2. V trimming: 2 bases; J trimming: 3 bases; junction bases outside the gene matches: 8. The CDR3 has 16 residues. Germline-derived CDR1 and CDR2 are SGDLS and YYNGEE. The CDR3 protein is CASSVTSGTSDYEQYF. CDR3 in DNA: TGTGCCAGCAGCGTGACCTCCGGGACTAGCGACTACGAGCAGTACTTC.

This chain's CDR3 is CASSPAAATGELFF. The CDR3 bases are TGTGCCAGCTCACCTGCTGCAGCAACCGGGGAGCTGTTTTTT. The J gene is TRBJ2-2, the V gene TRBV18; D gene unclear. The CDR3 contains 14 residues. CDR1 and CDR2 (germline): KGHSH, LQKENI. The germline V and J ends were trimmed by 3 bases and 5 bases, with 10 bases remaining between them.

The CDR3 here is CASSFPFIMSTNEKLFF. CDR3 nucleotide sequence: TGTGCCAGCAGTTTCCCCTTTATAATGTCAACTAATGAAAAACTGTTTTTT. The J gene is TRBJ1-4, the V gene TRBV28, with D hard to call. The germline CDR1 and CDR2 sequences are MDHEN and SYDVKM. This CDR3 contains 17 residues. Trimming pared 3 bases from V and 0 bases from J, leaving 14 bases between.

The chain recombines TRBV6-6 with TRBJ1-1; D remains ambiguous. Germline V lookup: CDR1 MNHNY, CDR2 SVGAGI (reference sequence). V lost 0 bases and J 6 bases, leaving 8 bases between the germline ends. The CDR3 is 13 amino acids. The CDR3 bases are TGTGCCAGCAGTTACTCGATCCGGCCTGAAGCTTTCTTT. This gives the protein CASSYSIRPEAFF.

The chain couples TRBV23-1 to TRBJ1-1; D call uncertain. TRBV23-1 is an ORF; its function is uncertain. This CDR3 spans 16 amino acids. V shed 2 bases and J shed 1 base, with 14 bases lying between them. The CDR3 nucleotides read TGCGCCAGCAGTCAAACGCAAAAGAAGGAGAACACTGAAGCTTTCTTT. It yields the protein CASSQTQKKENTEAFF.

The V and J genes are TRBV27 and TRBJ1-4; TRBD1 agrees at 10 bases. The CDR3 is 15 amino acids. With 4 bases clipped from V and 7 bases from J, the junction kept 6 bases outside the gene matches. The germline V gene has CDR1 MNHEY and CDR2 SMNVEV (reference sequence). The DNA for the CDR3 is TGTGCCAGCAGTTCGCCGACAGGGGGCGTTGAAAAACTGTTTTTT. This sequence encodes CASSSPTGGVEKLFF.

This chain uses TRBV6-6 with TRBJ2-7; D is uncertain. The CDR3 is 14 amino acids. Germline V CDR1 and CDR2: MNHNY, SVGAGI (reference sequence). V was trimmed by 0 bases and J by 0 bases, leaving 6 bases between them. The CDR3 region is CASSYSRSSYEQYF. The CDR3, as DNA: TGTGCCAGCAGTTACTCGAGAAGCTCCTACGAGCAGTACTTC.

The chain recombines TRBV28 with TRBJ1-6; 7 positions agree with TRBD1. The CDR3 covers 15 residues. V shed 5 bases and J 7 bases; nucleotides not matched to a gene: 8. Germline CDR1 reads MDHEN; CDR2 reads SYDVKM. The CDR3 reads CASSPQGGMNSPLHF. CDR3 DNA sequence: TGTGCCAGCAGTCCCCAAGGGGGCATGAATTCACCCCTCCACTTT.

The chain links TRBV10-3 to TRBJ2-1; the match to TRBD1 covers 11 bases. The CDR3 spans 13 residues. Germline CDR1 reads ENHRY; CDR2 reads SYGVKD. The trim removed 10 bases at V and 4 bases at J, leaving 3 bases unmatched. The CDR3 spells CATGTGGYNEQFF. CDR3 bases: TGTGCCACCGGGACAGGGGGTTACAATGAGCAGTTCTTC.

This sequence joins TRBV10-3 and TRBJ2-1, with D perhaps being TRBD1 or TRBD2 (5 bases each). Trimming cost V 0 bases and J 5 bases, with 8 bases left between them. Germline values: CDR1 ENHRY, CDR2 SYGVKD. This CDR3 has 14 residues. The CDR3 protein is CAISESGTNNEQFF. For the CDR3, the DNA is TGTGCCATCAGTGAGTCGGGGACCAACAATGAGCAGTTCTTC.

The V and J genes are TRBV5-5 and TRBJ1-1; D possibly corresponds to TRBD1 (5 bases). Trimming cost V 0 bases and J 7 bases, with 13 bases left between them. The CDR3 extends over 14 amino acids. In germline, CDR1 is SGHKS, CDR2 YYEKEE (reference sequence). In DNA, the CDR3 is TGTGCCAGCAGCTTGGGGTCAGGGATACTTGAAGCTTTCTTT. It translates to CASSLGSGILEAFF.

The V gene is TRBV9, the J gene TRBJ2-3; D is ambiguous. CDR3 length: 13 residues. CDR1 SGDLS and CDR2 YYNGEE come from the germline V gene. V was clipped by 3 bases and J by 6 bases, with 11 bases between them. The CDR3 reads CASSARWGDTQYF. In DNA, the CDR3 is TGTGCCAGCAGCGCCAGATGGGGTGATACGCAGTATTTT.

J is TRBJ1-1 and V is TRBV5-1; the match to TRBD1 covers 7 bases. V dropped 5 bases and J dropped 8; count of bases not matched to a gene: 12. Germline CDR1 and CDR2: SGHRS and YFSETQ. This CDR3 is built from 14 residues. The CDR3 region is CASSPGQVLGEAFF. CDR3 nucleotides: TGCGCCAGCAGTCCAGGACAGGTCCTAGGGGAAGCTTTCTTT.

The CDR3 coding sequence is TGCGCCAGCAGCTTGGGGGGACTAGCGGGTCAAGAGACCCAGTACTTC. This codes for CASSLGGLAGQETQYF. V usage is TRBV5-1 and J usage is TRBJ2-5; 12 nucleotides line up with TRBD2. The CDR3 is 16 residues long. The germline gives CDR1 SGHRS, CDR2 YFSETQ. After removal of 0 bases from V and 2 bases from J, the junction contained 2 bases not matched to a gene.